These 9 T cell receptor beta chains came from one sample sequenced in a study of CD8+ T cells in alopecia areata. Treatment indicated: oral pan-JAK inhibitor, 5-10 mg twice daily. Isolated RNA was reverse transcribed into cDNA used as the sequencing template. Assay: immunoSEQ multiplex PCR; the TCRdb copy retains only in-frame clones and omits some. This sample has some 120,000 clones, with around 60% found just once. The specimen comprised CD4+ T cells sorted from blood, sampled at week 4, from a patient treated with tofacitinib. These TCRs come from a human donor with alopecia areata.

V and J are TRBV10-3 and TRBJ1-2; D is possibly TRBD1 (6 bases). The CDR3 runs 17 residues. Germline V gene sequence: CDR1 ENHRY, CDR2 SYGVKD. V shed 3 bases and J shed 2 bases, with 19 bases lying between them. CDR3 in amino acids: CAISEFLNGGGNYGYTF. DNA for the CDR3: TGTGCCATCAGTGAATTTCTCAACGGGGGCGGAAACTATGGCTACACCTTC.

The rearrangement joins TRBV5-5 to TRBJ2-7; perhaps TRBD2 as D (6 bases). The germline V gene has CDR1 SGHKS and CDR2 YYEKEE (reference sequence). V lost 2 bases and J lost 0, with 6 bases in between. The length of the CDR3 is 13 residues. The CDR3: CASSFGGSYEQYF. DNA for the CDR3: TGTGCCAGCAGCTTCGGGGGCTCCTACGAGCAGTACTTC.

This chain uses TRBV29-1 with TRBJ1-5, with D tentatively TRBD1 (6 bases). V lost 5 bases, J lost 5 bases, and 16 bases lay in between. CDR1 and CDR2 (germline): SQVTM, ANQGSEA. CDR3 length: 14 residues. This chain's CDR3 is CSVQSRGGDQPQHF. The CDR3 DNA follows: TGCAGCGTTCAATCCAGGGGTGGGGATCAGCCCCAGCATTTT. Filled out from reference TRBV29-1 and TRBJ1-5, the complete variable domain reads SAVISQKPSRDICQRGTSLTIQCQVDSQVTMMFWYRQQPGQSLTLIATANQGSEATYESGFVIDKFPISRPNLTFSTLTVSNMSPEDSSIYLCSVQSRGGDQPQHFGDGTRLSIL.

This rearrangement joins TRBV5-4 to TRBJ2-3; 12 positions match TRBD2. There are 16 residues in the CDR3. V was pared by 4 bases and J by 4 bases, with 7 bases of the junction left unmatched. Germline V gene sequence: CDR1 SGHNT, CDR2 YYREEE (reference sequence). The CDR3 region is CASSALAGGRADTQYF. Here the CDR3 DNA reads TGTGCCAGCAGCGCTCTAGCGGGAGGGAGGGCAGATACGCAGTATTTT. The variable domain in full, with the rest retrieved from reference TRBV5-4 and TRBJ2-3, is ETGVTQSPTHLIKTRGQQVTLRCSSQSGHNTVSWYQQALGQGPQFIFQYYREEENGRGNFPPRFSGLQFPNYSSELNVNALELDDSALYLCASSALAGGRADTQYFGPGTRLTVL.

CDR3 protein: CASSHGWGLQETQYF. CDR3 coding DNA: TGTGCCAGCAGCCACGGATGGGGGCTCCAAGAGACCCAGTACTTC. The chain joins TRBV5-4 to TRBJ2-5; TRBD1 is a possible D gene (6 bases). V lost 4 bases and J lost 1, with 14 bases in between. Germline V gene data show CDR1 as SGHNT and CDR2 as YYREEE (reference sequence). The CDR3 contains 15 residues.

The chain uses TRBV27 and TRBJ1-1, with D maybe TRBD1 (6 bases). The V gene lost 2 bases and the J gene lost 1 base, with 11 bases spanning the gap. Germline V gene lookup returns CDR1 MNHEY and CDR2 SMNVEV (reference sequence). This CDR3 is 15 amino acids long. CDR3: CASSLEGGQNTEAFF. CDR3 sequence (DNA): TGTGCCAGCAGTTTAGAAGGGGGGCAGAACACTGAAGCTTTCTTT.

The chain uses TRBV29-1 and TRBJ2-3; D is uncertain. This CDR3 comprises 13 residues. Trimming removed 5 bases at V and 4 bases at J, with 13 bases between. CDR1 SQVTM and CDR2 ANQGSEA come from the germline V gene. The CDR3 sequence: CSVPTVVSDTQYF. The CDR3 DNA is TGCAGCGTTCCAACGGTCGTTTCAGATACGCAGTATTTT.

This clone has more than one count but fewer than ten. The rearrangement joins TRBV29-1 to TRBJ2-3; TRBD1 is a possible D gene (6 bases). Germline CDR1 is SQVTM and CDR2 is ANQGSEA. Trimming took off 3 bases at V and 2 bases at J, with 21 bases between the two ends. The CDR3 has 17 residues. DNA of the CDR3: TGCAGCGTTGATCCTGAGGGGTACAGGGTCTCCACAGATACGCAGTATTTT. Protein: CSVDPEGYRVSTDTQYF.

This clone was detected a few times. V is TRBV14 and J is TRBJ2-5, with 10 bases matching TRBD1. Trimming at V came to 4 bases and at J to 4 bases, leaving 6 bases not matched to a gene. The V gene's germline CDR1 is SGHDN and CDR2 FVKESK. CDR3 length: 15 residues. CDR3 in amino acids: CASSPGDRGGETQYF. The CDR3 DNA reads TGTGCCAGCAGCCCCGGGGACAGGGGCGGAGAGACCCAGTACTTC.